This T cell receptor (beta chain) came from a study of Graves' ophthalmopathy and Graves' hyperthyroidism. Study at large: Before any treatment was given, at initial diagnosis, peripheral blood was collected. Study outcomes and limitations: The model's ophthalmopathy progression predictions had roughly 69% sensitivity and 72.22% specificity. Appearing in blood as well were most expanded thyroid clonotypes above 0.001 frequency. Discriminating ophthalmopathy from stable hyperthyroidism, a 13-signature model attained a sensitivity of 87.88% and a specificity of about 81%.

This clonotype was seen more than once but under ten times. Its antigen is unknown. CDR3 regions of TCR beta were amplified from RNA transcripts. First-round RT-PCR relied on HTBI primers, and a second-round multiplex PCR came next. TCRdb re-called the multiplex PCR reads through MiXCR, storing one row per CDR3 protein. The data hold fewer than 600,000 distinct CDR3 sequences, with about 15% observed a single time. V shed 3 bases, J shed 6 bases, and the junction held 13 bases outside the gene matches. This CDR3 has 16 amino acids. Germline-derived CDR1 and CDR2 are MGHRA and YSYEKL. The material sequenced was blood. This TCR came from a woman aged 25 to 39 with Graves' ophthalmopathy. The chain has TRBV4-1 and TRBJ1-1; 7 positions match TRBD1. CDR3 nucleotide sequence: TGCGCCAGCAGCCAGCTCGTCAGGGGGTCGGGGGCTGAAGCTTTCTTT. It codes for CASSQLVRGSGAEAFF.